What follows describes a single T cell receptor beta chain. The antigen is not known. The study ran the assay at deep level. Profiled with immunoSEQ multiplex PCR; TCRdb holds only in-frame clones, not every one. The sample contains a few million clones, more than 80% of which appear only once. The data were obtained in a study of shared clonotypes between healthy human individuals. Study summary: Participating donors consisted of two women and a few men aged 18 to 49. Study findings and constraints: The study sampled only blood, and tissue repertoires likely differ.

The CDR3 totals 15 residues. Germline assignment: CDR1 SGHVS and CDR2 FNYEAQ. Trimming cost V 5 bases and J 0 bases, with 11 bases left between them. The receptor was isolated from a man in his late teens or twenties in good health. The rearrangement uses TRBV7-6 and TRBJ2-1; D is ambiguous. The specimen was naive CD4+ T cells sorted from blood. Subset given: CD45RA+ positively selected. The CDR3, as DNA: TGTGCCAGCAGCCTTAACACCTACTCCTACAATGAGCAGTTCTTC. As protein: CASSLNTYSYNEQFF.